This TCR beta chain was captured in a study of OX40 agonist ivuxolimab in advanced cancers. As for the study in general: Having had anti-PD-1, anti-PD-L1 or anti-CTLA-4 therapy before was allowed, and about 40% had some.

Assay: immunoSEQ multiplex PCR; the TCRdb copy retains only in-frame clones and omits some. The sample lists some 21,000 clones; about four fifths were seen once. Trimming removed 7 bases from V and 7 bases from J; junction bases left unmatched: 13. The CDR3 has 17 amino acids. Germline V gives CDR1 MDHEN, CDR2 SYDVKM. The source is an adult with an advanced solid tumor such as melanoma, head and neck, liver or kidney cancer. The input for sequencing was CD4+ or CD8+ T cells sorted from blood, taken in a trial of the OX40 agonist ivuxolimab. The J gene is TRBJ1-4, the V gene TRBV28, with 12 positions matching TRBD1. The CDR3 DNA is TGTGCCAGCATCAACCGGGACAGGGGGCGCCTTGGTGAAAAACTGTTTTTT. Translated: CASINRDRGRLGEKLFF.